This T cell receptor beta chain was sequenced in a study of identical twins. Each CDR3 protein gets one entry after TCRdb re-called the 5' RACE reads with MiXCR. The sample has 500,000 to 650,000 distinct CDR3 sequences; approximately 20% are singletons. The CDR3 has 19 amino acids. The ends lost 5 bases at V and 1 base at J; junction bases unmatched: 14. Germline CDR1 is MGHRA and CDR2 is YSYEKL. These same records also appear under a second study, on yellow fever vaccine responses in identical twins.

The TCR comes from a woman in her late teens or twenties in good health. The chain employs TRBV4-1 and TRBJ2-1; 10 bases agree with TRBD2. The sample consisted of CD4+ T cells sorted from blood. CDR3 bases: TGCGCCAGCAGCGGGCGGGGGCCTAGCGGGGGCGTATCCTACAATGAGCAGTTCTTC. Translation: CASSGRGPSGGVSYNEQFF.